These 18 T cell receptor beta chains came from one sample sequenced in a study of blood T cells in healthy people across ages. Then a second PCR, running roughly 6 to 12 cycles, was carried out with a sample-barcoded 5' primer and a J-beta primer mix. TCRdb re-called the 5' RACE reads with MiXCR, one entry per CDR3 protein. The sample has about 1,400,000 distinct CDR3 sequences; roughly 45% are singletons. Sequencing input: blood. These receptors all come from a woman aged 18-29 years in good health.

This clonotype appeared a few times. This chain connects TRBV7-2 to TRBJ1-5; no clear D. The CDR3 contains 16 residues. Germline CDR1 SGHTA, CDR2 FQGNSA. V shed 1 base and J shed 7 bases, with 17 bases lying between them. This chain's CDR3 is CASSLVRVGVGQPQHF. The CDR3 DNA reads as TGTGCCAGCAGCTTAGTCCGGGTCGGGGTTGGGCAGCCCCAGCATTTT.

V is TRBV3-1 and J is TRBJ2-5; weak D call: TRBD2 (5 bases). CDR3 length equals 12 residues. The germline V and J ends were trimmed by 1 base and 11 bases, with 11 bases remaining between them. Germline CDR1 LGHDT, CDR2 YNNKEL (reference sequence). CDR3 in DNA: TGTGCCAGCAGCCAAGGAGCGGTGGTGCAGTACTTC. Translated: CASSQGAVVQYF.

The chain couples TRBV5-1 to TRBJ1-1, with 8 bases identical to TRBD1. The CDR3 spans 13 residues. The V gene's germline CDR1 is SGHRS and CDR2 YFSETQ. The J segment lost 6 bases and the V segment lost 4 bases, leaving 5 bases of the junction unmatched. In DNA form, the CDR3 reads TGCGCCAGCAGCCCCCAGGGGGCCGCTGAAGCTTTCTTT. It codes for CASSPQGAAEAFF.

In this sample, this clonotype turned up a few times. The chain combines TRBV20-1 with TRBJ2-1; TRBD1 matches 10 bases. Unmatched junction bases numbered 6, after V lost 1 base and J lost 9 bases. CDR1 and CDR2 from the germline V gene are DFQATT and SNEGSKA (reference sequence). This CDR3 has 14 amino acids. DNA of the CDR3: TGCAGTGCTAGAGGGACAGGGGGACGAGGTGAGCAGTTCTTC. Amino acid sequence: CSARGTGGRGEQFF.

The V gene is TRBV14, the J gene TRBJ2-7, with 9 bases identical to TRBD1. This CDR3 spans 15 amino acids. Per germline, CDR1 SGHDN and CDR2 FVKESK. V was clipped by 4 bases and J by 9 bases; unmatched bases: 13. In nucleotides, the CDR3 is TGTGCCAGCAGCCCCCGGGACAGGGACCTACCGGCGCAGTACTTC. Translation: CASSPRDRDLPAQYF.

The table lists this clonotype with a few counts. The chain has TRBV10-3 and TRBJ2-5, with D possibly TRBD2 on 7 matching bases. The V end was cut by 8 bases, the J end by 2 bases, with 18 bases between. Looked up from germline, CDR1 is ENHRY and CDR2 is SYGVKD. The CDR3 contains 15 residues. CDR3 residues: CAIAAGGLLQETQYF. The CDR3 DNA reads as TGTGCCATCGCCGCCGGGGGGCTACTTCAAGAGACCCAGTACTTC.

The V and J genes are TRBV6-6 and TRBJ2-5, with 8 nucleotides matching TRBD2. The CDR3 runs 16 residues. Trimming took 6 bases from V and 0 from J; bases not matched to a gene: 9. Germline lookup yields CDR1 MNHNY and CDR2 SVGAGI (reference sequence). The CDR3 nucleotides read TGTGCCAGCAGAGTGGCGTTAGCGGGAAACCAAGAGACCCAGTACTTC. It encodes CASRVALAGNQETQYF.

This clonotype was seen only a few times. This rearrangement joins TRBV3-1 to TRBJ1-2; D may be TRBD1 (6 bases). Trimming took off 2 bases at V and 4 bases at J, with 14 bases between the two ends. The germline V gene has CDR1 LGHDT and CDR2 YNNKEL (reference sequence). This CDR3 spans 15 amino acids. CDR3 in DNA: TGTGCCAGCAGCCAACGGGGGCGCTCTGGCTATGGCTACACCTTC. As protein: CASSQRGRSGYGYTF.

This clonotype has ten or more counts. The chain is built from TRBV3-1 and TRBJ2-3; D possibly corresponds to TRBD2 (5 bases). This CDR3 is 13 amino acids long. The germline gives CDR1 LGHDT, CDR2 YNNKEL (reference sequence). V gave up 2 bases and J gave up 6 bases, with 9 bases separating them. The CDR3 nucleotides read TGTGCCAGCAGCCAACTAAGGGAGGATACGCAGTATTTT. Encoded protein: CASSQLREDTQYF.

This clonotype was seen ten or more times. The chain employs TRBV7-9 and TRBJ2-7; D remains ambiguous. The germline CDR1 and CDR2 sequences are SEHNR and FQNEAQ (reference sequence). Deletions cut 6 bases from V and 0 bases from J, with 15 bases between. This CDR3 comprises 15 residues. CDR3 nucleotide sequence: TGTGCCAGCAGTTCAGGACCGAGTAGCTCCTACGAGCAGTACTTC. It is translated as CASSSGPSSSYEQYF.

V usage is TRBV20-1 and J usage is TRBJ2-7; 8 bases line up with TRBD1. This CDR3 comprises 13 residues. Germline CDR1 is DFQATT and CDR2 is SNEGSKA (reference sequence). The junction had 6 bases not matched to a gene; V was cut back by 6 bases and J by 2 bases. The DNA of the CDR3 is TGCAGTGCAAATACGGACAGGGCCTACGAGCAGTACTTC. Translation gives CSANTDRAYEQYF.

This chain connects TRBV11-2 to TRBJ2-1, with 11 bases that match TRBD2. This CDR3 is built from 15 residues. The ends lost 3 bases at V and 5 bases at J; junction bases unmatched: 3. The V gene's germline CDR1 is SGHAT and CDR2 FQNNGV. DNA of the CDR3: TGTGCCAGCAGCTTGACTAGCGGGACCAACAATGAGCAGTTCTTC. This gives the protein CASSLTSGTNNEQFF.

The rearrangement uses TRBV24-1 and TRBJ2-1; 7 bases line up with TRBD1. The V gene end was trimmed by 3 bases and the J gene end by 2 bases; junction bases not matched to a gene: 6. The CDR3 has 16 amino acids. The germline gives CDR1 KGHDR, CDR2 SFDVKD. The CDR3 DNA sequence: TGTGCCACCAGTGATCGGGACAGTGTCACCTACAATGAGCAGTTCTTC. Translation gives CATSDRDSVTYNEQFF.

This clonotype was recorded at least ten times. An end of the junction does not agree with germline; a read error may underlie this. The chain couples TRBV5-1 to TRBJ2-7; D possibly corresponds to TRBD1 (5 bases). Germline-derived CDR1 and CDR2 are SGHRS and YFSETQ. This CDR3 contains 14 residues. The CDR3 here is CASSLKAGTYEQYF. CDR3 in DNA: TGTGCCAGCAGCTTAAAGGCAGGGACCTACGAGCAGTACTTC.

The chain has TRBV12-3 or TRBV12-4 and TRBJ2-2; 8 bases are shared with TRBD1. The CDR3 is 15 amino acids. The J segment lost 6 bases and the V segment lost 6 bases, leaving 9 bases of the junction unmatched. CDR3 DNA: TGTGCCAGCAGCCAGGGGACAGGAGTATCCGGGGAGCTGTTTTTT. Encoded protein: CASSQGTGVSGELFF.

This clonotype has more than one count but fewer than ten. The chain uses TRBV29-1 and TRBJ2-1; maybe TRBD1 (6 bases). This CDR3 has 11 amino acids. Trimming shortened V by 0 bases and J by 15 bases, and 12 bases separated the two germline ends. Germline V CDR1 and CDR2: SQVTM, ANQGSEA. The CDR3 DNA is TGCAGCGTTGAAGAAAACAGGGCGGGGTTCTTC. Translation gives CSVEENRAGFF.

The CDR3 here is CASPSDSGEQYF. CDR3 sequence (DNA): TGCGCCAGCCCCTCGGATTCTGGCGAGCAGTACTTC. The rearrangement links TRBV5-1 to TRBJ2-7, with unresolved D. V gave up 7 bases and J gave up 6 bases, with 14 bases separating them. Germline V gives CDR1 SGHRS, CDR2 YFSETQ. This CDR3 contains 12 residues.

The chain joins TRBV5-1 to TRBJ2-3, with D unresolved. The CDR3 loop spans 15 amino acids. Germline CDR1 reads SGHRS; CDR2 reads YFSETQ. Trimming took off 1 base at V and 0 bases at J, with 9 bases between the two ends. CDR3 sequence reads: CASSLPAQSTDTQYF. The CDR3, as DNA: TGCGCCAGCAGCTTGCCAGCGCAGAGCACAGATACGCAGTATTTT.